Reported below is one TCR beta chain. The CDR3 extends over 15 amino acids. Germline V gives CDR1 SEHNR, CDR2 FQNEAQ (reference sequence). Trimming cost V 6 bases and J 2 bases, with 15 bases left between them. TCRdb passed the 5' RACE reads through MiXCR, listing each CDR3 protein once. The sample shows just under 95,000 distinct CDR3 sequences, roughly 12% of them seen only once. These data are taken from a study of spatial heterogeneity in lung cancer. Time point indicated: sample taken at primary tumor resection. Untreated early-stage non-small cell lung cancer patients, around 70 in total, were the donors.

The sequence derives from a male donor with early-stage non-small cell lung cancer. Sequenced here: PBMCs, sampled at surgery. The chain links TRBV7-9 to TRBJ2-3; perhaps TRBD2 as D (6 bases). The CDR3 DNA follows: TGTGCCAGCAGAGAAACTAGGGAGGTCACAGATACGCAGTATTTT. The encoded protein is CASRETREVTDTQYF.